This section outlines one T cell receptor (beta chain) sequence together with its context. Its antigen is still unknown. TCRbeta libraries were built with three rounds of nested PCR, modified from ARM-PCR. Via MiXCR, TCRdb re-called the multiplex PCR reads, giving one row per CDR3 protein. The sample carries 85,000 or so distinct CDR3 sequences, roughly three quarters recorded once. This sample was included in a study of tumor and adjacent non-tumor tissue in lung cancer. Study results and caveats: Compared with tumor, normal lung showed significantly lower TCR diversity.

No cell sorting was done before RNA was extracted from the tissue. The normal lung tissue was taken more than 3 cm from the tumor edge. Donors were chemotherapy-naive, newly diagnosed lung cancer surgical patients in China, August–late 2014. Germline CDR1 and CDR2: MNHEY and SVGAGI. There are 13 residues in the CDR3. The chain uses TRBV6-5 and TRBJ1-2, with D possibly being TRBD1 (5 bases). This TCR derives from a woman aged 45 to 65 with non-small cell lung cancer. The sequencing input was distant non-tumor lung tissue. The CDR3 DNA sequence: TGTGCTTGCAGTCCGCAGGGTAACTATGGCTACACCTTC. It codes for CACSPQGNYGYTF.